This TCR beta chain comes out of a study of cytomegalovirus exposure and HLA in healthy donors. Study as a whole: There were 70 million to 95 million unique TCRs (from HLA-typed donors) in an early data release.

Amplification used 60 Vbeta primers and 13 Jbeta primers. Using immunoSEQ multiplex PCR, the repertoire was profiled, and TCRdb retains in-frame clones only, with some absent. The data contain around 160,000 clones, around four fifths of them seen just once; the ten biggest clones take up roughly 4.3%. Unmatched junction bases numbered 6, after V lost 3 bases and J lost 6 bases. This CDR3 contains 14 residues. CDR1 and CDR2 from the germline V gene are LGHNA and YNFKEQ. In nominal health when sampled, donors likely had unrecorded immune exposures nonetheless. Sequencing was carried out using PBMCs. V is TRBV4-2 and J is TRBJ2-7; TRBD1 matches 9 bases. The clonotype originates from a man aged 45 to 65 in good health and CMV-seropositive. This CDR3 reads CASSHPGTGTEQYF. The CDR3, as DNA: TGTGCCAGCAGCCATCCCGGGACAGGGACCGAGCAGTACTTC.